The rows below give T cell receptor beta chains drawn from one sample of a study of molecular identifiers for immune sequencing clone quantification. TCRdb itself ran the PCR reads through MiXCR, one entry per CDR3 protein. There are some 320,000 distinct CDR3 sequences in the sample; around 21% occur only once, and about 0.79% lies in the top ten. The sequenced material came from naive CD8+ T cells from blood, with Jurkat cell RNA spiked in. These receptors originate from a human donor in good health. Some libraries in this study had Jurkat cell RNA spiked in. Each CDR3 is given with its conserved first and last residue. D genes are given only for firm matches. Size is stated for part of the rows, as once, few or many counts, or as a class when the clone is expanded.

size | J | length | D | V | DNA | CDR3
. | TRBJ2-1 | 16 | . | TRBV27 | TGTGCCAGCAGTTTAGGGGGGGGGGCATCCTACAATGAGCAGTTCTTC | CASSLGGGASYNEQFF
few | TRBJ2-7 | 15 | TRBD2 | TRBV6-2/TRBV6-3 | TGTGCCAGCAGTTACCTACTAGCGGCCTCCTACGAGCAGTACTTC | CASSYLLAASYEQYF
many | TRBJ2-3 | 16 | . | TRBV5-7 | TGTGCCAGCAGCCCATCACCTCTACCAGGCACAGATACGCAGTATTTT | CASSPSPLPGTDTQYF
few | TRBJ2-7 | 14 | . | TRBV4-2 | TGTGCCAGCAGCCATTTCCAGGGGGGGTACGAGCAGTACTTC | CASSHFQGGYEQYF
many | TRBJ1-2 | 15 | TRBD1 | TRBV11-1 | TGTGCCAGCAGCCCTACAGGGGGCTCTAACTATGGCTACACCTTC | CASSPTGGSNYGYTF
many | TRBJ1-6 | 15 | TRBD1 | TRBV4-3 | TGCGCCAGCAGCCAAGACAGGGGGCTACTGTCACCCCTCCACTTT | CASSQDRGLLSPLHF
many | TRBJ2-2 | 15 | TRBD1 | TRBV7-9 | TGTGCCGGAGTCCAGGGGGCCGTAACCACCGGGGAGCTGTTTTTT | CAGVQGAVTTGELFF
. | TRBJ2-2 | 17 | TRBD1 | TRBV9 | TGTGCCAGCAGCGTAGACAGGGGGCAGGGGATCACCGGGGAGCTGTTTTTT | CASSVDRGQGITGELFF
few | TRBJ1-5 | 15 | . | TRBV12-3/TRBV12-4 | TGTGCCAGCAGTCATACAGGGAACAGCAATCAGCCCCAGCATTTT | CASSHTGNSNQPQHF
many | TRBJ2-5 | 17 | TRBD1 | TRBV13 | TGTGCCAGCAGCTCGGGACAGGTGGAGGAGGGGCAAGAGACCCAGTACTTC | CASSSGQVEEGQETQYF
many | TRBJ2-3 | 17 | TRBD2 | TRBV7-9 | TGTGCCAGCAGCCCACCCTTGACTAGCGGGGGGGCAGATACGCAGTATTTT | CASSPPLTSGGADTQYF
few | TRBJ1-5 | 15 | . | TRBV6-2/TRBV6-3 | TGTGCCAGCAGAGATGGGACAATTAGCAATCAGCCCCAGCATTTT | CASRDGTISNQPQHF
many | TRBJ1-5 | 14 | . | TRBV7-9 | TGTGCCAGCAGCTCTGTCGGGGAGAATCAGCCCCAGCATTTT | CASSSVGENQPQHF
once | TRBJ2-7 | 14 | TRBD2 | TRBV20-1 | TGCAGTGCTGCAGAGATAGCGGGAGCTCTCGAGCAGTACTTC | CSAAEIAGALEQYF
many | TRBJ1-5 | 15 | . | TRBV7-2 | TGTGCCAGCAGCTTAAGTGGCGGTAGTAATCAGCCCCAGCATTTT | CASSLSGGSNQPQHF